Listed below are T cell receptor beta chains from one sample, sequenced in a study of PD-1 blockade in classical Hodgkin lymphoma. Data came from immunoSEQ multiplex PCR; TCRdb stores just in-frame clones and leaves some out. Of under 80,000 clones listed, around nine tenths are singletons. This sample comprised peripheral blood mononuclear cells (PBMCs), obtained before the fourth cycle of nivolumab. The receptors were sampled from a human donor with classical Hodgkin lymphoma. The CDR3 runs from the conserved cysteine through the conserved F or W. Each record gives: J gene, D gene, clone size, V gene, CDR3 protein, CDR3 DNA. D genes are given only for firm matches. Expanded clones are given a class, and other clones once, few, many or no size at all.

j_call: TRBJ2-1
d_call: -
clone_size: -
v_call: TRBV5-1
cdr3_aa: CASSPDSDREQFF
cdr3_nt: TGCGCCAGCAGCCCAGACAGCGACAGGGAGCAGTTCTTC

j_call: TRBJ2-7
d_call: TRBD2
clone_size: -
v_call: TRBV6-1
cdr3_aa: CASSLTSGGAYEQYF
cdr3_nt: TGTGCCAGCAGTCTCACTAGCGGGGGGGCCTACGAGCAGTACTTC

j_call: TRBJ1-1
d_call: -
clone_size: -
v_call: TRBV29-1
cdr3_aa: CSVWGGTDSPTEAFF
cdr3_nt: TGCAGCGTCTGGGGGGGAACGGACAGTCCAACTGAAGCTTTCTTT

j_call: TRBJ1-4
d_call: -
clone_size: -
v_call: TRBV7-2
cdr3_aa: CASSLKGANEKLFF
cdr3_nt: TGTGCCAGCAGCTTAAAAGGGGCTAATGAAAAACTGTTTTTT

j_call: TRBJ1-3
d_call: -
clone_size: -
v_call: TRBV5-1
cdr3_aa: CASSFTGGQDSGNTIYF
cdr3_nt: TGCGCCAGCAGCTTCACCGGGGGTCAGGACTCTGGAAACACCATATATTTT

j_call: TRBJ2-7
d_call: -
clone_size: -
v_call: TRBV11-2
cdr3_aa: CASSFSTNYEQYF
cdr3_nt: TGTGCCAGCAGTTTTAGTACGAACTACGAGCAGTACTTC

j_call: TRBJ2-3
d_call: -
clone_size: -
v_call: TRBV7-9
cdr3_aa: CASSLGRKDSDTQYF
cdr3_nt: TGTGCCAGCAGCTTAGGCAGAAAAGATTCAGATACGCAGTATTTT

j_call: TRBJ2-1
d_call: TRBD2
clone_size: -
v_call: TRBV5-1
cdr3_aa: CASSPGSGGANEQFF
cdr3_nt: TGCGCCAGCAGCCCGGGGAGCGGGGGGGCCAACGAGCAGTTCTTC

j_call: TRBJ1-1
d_call: TRBD1
clone_size: -
v_call: TRBV30
cdr3_aa: CAWSALKGRGF
cdr3_nt: TGTGCCTGGAGTGCTCTAAAAGGCAGGGGGTTT

j_call: TRBJ2-7
d_call: -
clone_size: -
v_call: TRBV6-5
cdr3_aa: CASSYLYEQYF
cdr3_nt: TGTGCCAGCAGTTACTTATACGAGCAGTACTTC

j_call: TRBJ2-3
d_call: TRBD1
clone_size: few
v_call: TRBV18
cdr3_aa: CASSPGTASRDTQYF
cdr3_nt: TGTGCCAGCTCACCTGGGACAGCGAGCCGTGATACGCAGTATTTT

j_call: TRBJ1-2
d_call: TRBD1
clone_size: -
v_call: TRBV6-5
cdr3_aa: CASSSGQANYGYTF
cdr3_nt: TGTGCCAGCAGCTCGGGACAGGCAAACTATGGCTACACCTTC

j_call: TRBJ2-7
d_call: TRBD2
clone_size: -
v_call: TRBV4-1
cdr3_aa: CASSQERRGGFYEQYF
cdr3_nt: TGCGCCAGCAGCCAAGAACGGCGGGGGGGCTTCTACGAGCAGTACTTC

j_call: TRBJ1-4
d_call: -
clone_size: -
v_call: TRBV4-1
cdr3_aa: CASSPLLLGEKLFF
cdr3_nt: TGCGCCAGCAGCCCCCTCCTCCTCGGGGAAAAACTGTTTTTT

j_call: TRBJ1-5
d_call: -
clone_size: -
v_call: TRBV5-1
cdr3_aa: CASSLETNQPQHF
cdr3_nt: TGCGCCAGCAGCTTGGAGACTAATCAGCCCCAGCATTTT

j_call: TRBJ2-6
d_call: -
clone_size: -
v_call: TRBV15
cdr3_aa: CATSTEGGKANVLTF
cdr3_nt: TGTGCCACCAGCACCGAGGGGGGTAAGGCCAACGTCCTGACTTTC

j_call: TRBJ2-3
d_call: TRBD2
clone_size: few
v_call: TRBV10-3
cdr3_aa: CAIRALAGDTDTQYF
cdr3_nt: TGTGCCATCAGAGCACTAGCGGGGGATACAGATACGCAGTATTTT

j_call: TRBJ2-5
d_call: TRBD2
clone_size: -
v_call: TRBV10-3
cdr3_aa: CAISGLAGGQETQYF
cdr3_nt: TGTGCCATCAGCGGACTAGCGGGGGGACAAGAGACCCAGTACTTC

j_call: TRBJ2-2
d_call: -
clone_size: -
v_call: TRBV5-1
cdr3_aa: CASSLPAGDAGELFF
cdr3_nt: TGCGCCAGCAGCTTGCCAGCGGGCGACGCCGGGGAGCTGTTTTTT

j_call: TRBJ1-3
d_call: -
clone_size: few
v_call: TRBV7-9
cdr3_aa: CASSAAGVNTIYF
cdr3_nt: TGTGCCAGCAGCGCGGCAGGGGTAAACACCATATATTTT

j_call: TRBJ1-4
d_call: -
clone_size: -
v_call: TRBV5-1
cdr3_aa: CASSPGTHPTNEKLFF
cdr3_nt: TGCGCCAGCAGCCCTGGGACACACCCAACTAATGAAAAACTGTTTTTT

j_call: TRBJ2-1
d_call: -
clone_size: -
v_call: TRBV27
cdr3_aa: CASSSNPSSYNEQFF
cdr3_nt: TGTGCCAGCAGTTCAAACCCTTCCTCCTACAATGAGCAGTTCTTC

j_call: TRBJ1-5
d_call: -
clone_size: -
v_call: TRBV7-2
cdr3_aa: CASSPGPINQPQHF
cdr3_nt: TGTGCCAGCAGCCCGGGGCCGATCAATCAGCCCCAGCATTTT

j_call: TRBJ2-3
d_call: -
clone_size: -
v_call: TRBV5-1
cdr3_aa: CASSSTGYTDTQYF
cdr3_nt: TGCGCCAGCAGCTCGACAGGATACACAGATACGCAGTATTTT

j_call: TRBJ1-1
d_call: -
clone_size: -
v_call: TRBV30
cdr3_aa: CAWMGQPNTEAFF
cdr3_nt: TGTGCCTGGATGGGACAACCGAACACTGAAGCTTTCTTT

j_call: TRBJ1-4
d_call: -
clone_size: once
v_call: TRBV28
cdr3_aa: CASMGRGMGTNEKLFF
cdr3_nt: TGTGCCAGCATGGGGAGGGGGATGGGAACTAATGAAAAACTGTTTTTT

j_call: TRBJ2-3
d_call: -
clone_size: -
v_call: TRBV5-1
cdr3_aa: CASSHGISTDTQYF
cdr3_nt: TGCGCCAGCAGCCATGGGATTAGCACAGATACGCAGTATTTT

j_call: TRBJ2-2
d_call: -
clone_size: -
v_call: TRBV29-1
cdr3_aa: CSVDRGNTGELFF
cdr3_nt: TGCAGCGTTGACCGGGGTAACACCGGGGAGCTGTTTTTT